The T cell receptor beta chain under discussion was sequenced for a study of blood T cells in healthy people across ages. Study results and limitations: Possibly, changes in expanded clonotypes were confounded because donor CMV status was unknown. Age advanced and TCR beta diversity per million T cells fell, roughly linearly.

A sample-barcoded 5' primer and a J-beta primer mix were used in a second PCR of roughly 7 to 11 cycles. A template-switch adaptor with 12 random nucleotides tagged each cDNA molecule. TCRdb called the 5' RACE reads again in MiXCR, with one record for every CDR3 protein. The sample records 1.2 million to 1.5 million distinct CDR3 sequences, roughly 40% being singletons. On this clonotype itself: Its antigen is unidentified.

This receptor was obtained from a woman aged 18-29 years in good health. The sample consisted of blood.

The CDR3 nucleotides are TGTGCCTCCTTGGGAGGGCTTGACAATGAGCAGTTCTTC. Protein: CASLGGLDNEQFF. The J gene is TRBJ2-1, the V gene TRBV10-3; the match to TRBD2 covers 7 bases. Germline trimming cut 11 bases from V and 5 bases from J; bases unmatched to any gene: 9. Germline V CDR1 and CDR2: ENHRY, SYGVKD. This CDR3 contains 13 residues.